The next 23 T cell receptor beta chains were all read from a single sample in a study of blood T cell repertoires in COVID-19. The table came from immunoSEQ multiplex PCR; TCRdb's copy has only in-frame clones and leaves some out. The sample contains hundreds of thousands of clones, 75% to 90% of which appear only once. The sequenced sample consisted of PBMCs or T cells enriched from blood (not recorded which). Every receptor here comes from a woman between 35 and 50 years old who had recovered from COVID-19.

The chain links TRBV11-3 to TRBJ1-1; D is unresolved. Germline V gives CDR1 SGHNT, CDR2 YENEEA. V gave up 9 bases and J gave up 2 bases, with 7 bases separating them. The CDR3 spans 11 residues. CDR3 amino acids: CASRKNTEAFF. CDR3 nucleotide sequence: TGTGCCAGTAGAAAAAACACTGAAGCTTTCTTT.

Remarks on this clone: The junction differs from germline at one of its ends, possibly a read error. V usage is TRBV2 and J usage is TRBJ2-2; no reliable D call. Germline V lookup: CDR1 SNHLY, CDR2 FYNNEI. CDR3 length: 14 amino acids. CDR3 residues: CASTEKISTGELFF. The CDR3 nucleotides are TGTGCCAGCACTGAAAAGATTAGCACCGGGGAGCTGTTTTTT.

The chain couples TRBV7-2 to TRBJ2-5; 7 bases map to TRBD1. Germline CDR1 SGHTA, CDR2 FQGNSA. The trim removed 1 base at V and 4 bases at J, leaving 6 bases unmatched. The CDR3 sequence is 15 residues long. CDR3 loop: CASSLDRGFAETQYF. The CDR3 DNA sequence: TGTGCCAGCAGCTTAGACAGGGGTTTTGCAGAGACCCAGTACTTC. The variable domain in full, with the rest retrieved from reference TRBV7-2 and TRBJ2-5, is GAGVSQSPSNKVTEKGKDVELRCDPISGHTALYWYRQSLGQGLEFLIYFQGNSAPDKSGLPSDRFSAERTGGSVSTLTIQRTQQEDSAVYLCASSLDRGFAETQYFGPGTRLLVL.

This clone was found once. The chain combines TRBV7-2 with TRBJ2-7, with 13 bases lining up with TRBD2. CDR3 size: 15 residues. Unmatched junction bases numbered 3, after V lost 5 bases and J lost 2 bases. CDR1 SGHTA and CDR2 FQGNSA come from the germline V gene. Here the CDR3 DNA reads TGTGCCAGCAGCCTACTAGCGGGGGGGCCCTACGAGCAGTACTTC. Residues: CASSLLAGGPYEQYF.

The sample holds a few counts of this clone. The chain combines TRBV19 with TRBJ2-5; D gene unclear. CDR1 and CDR2 (germline): LNHDA, SQIVND (reference sequence). This CDR3 is built from 13 residues. V was shortened by 5 bases and J by 0 bases, with 7 bases between the two germline ends. The DNA for the CDR3 is TGTGCCAGTAGTGCGGAGTACCAAGAGACCCAGTACTTC. Translating gives CASSAEYQETQYF. Drawing the rest from reference TRBV19 and TRBJ2-5, the complete variable domain is DGGITQSPKYLFRKEGQNVTLSCEQNLNHDAMYWYRQDPGQGLRLIYYSQIVNDFQKGDIAEGYSVSREKKESFPLTVTSAQKNPTAFYLCASSAEYQETQYFGPGTRLLVL.

A single count supports this clone. J is TRBJ2-2 and V is TRBV7-3, with a weak D call TRBD2 (5 bases). CDR1 SGHTA and CDR2 FQGTGA come from the germline V gene. V lost 1 base and J 6 bases, leaving 9 bases between the germline ends. The CDR3 spans 14 residues. The CDR3 loop reads CASSLNHGAGELFF. CDR3 coding DNA: TGTGCCAGCAGCTTAAATCACGGGGCCGGGGAGCTGTTTTTT.

The chain has TRBV11-3 and TRBJ1-4, with a possible D match to TRBD1 (5 bases). The CDR3 is 16 amino acids. CDR1 is SGHNT, CDR2 YENEEA, per germline. V lost 5 bases and J lost 7, with 20 bases in between. This CDR3 is CASSQNRGTGGEKLFF. The CDR3 coding sequence is TGTGCCAGCAGCCAGAACCGAGGAACCGGGGGTGAAAAACTGTTTTTT.

The chain recombines TRBV6-4 with TRBJ2-3, with TRBD1 as a possible D gene (5 bases). CDR3 length: 14 residues. The ends were cut back, 4 bases at V and 2 bases at J, with 10 bases in the middle. The germline CDR1 and CDR2 sequences are MRHNA and SNTAGT. Here the CDR3 reads CASSAPTVTDTQYF. CDR3 DNA: TGTGCCAGCAGTGCCCCGACAGTCACAGATACGCAGTATTTT.

The V call is TRBV11-2, the J call TRBJ1-2; the D gene is possibly TRBD1 (6 bases). The CDR3 has 14 residues. From germline, CDR1 is SGHAT and CDR2 FQNNGV. Trimming took 2 bases from V and 6 from J, leaving 13 bases between them. The CDR3 sequence is CASSLTGWDDGYTF. The CDR3 region has the DNA TGTGCCAGCAGCTTAACAGGGTGGGATGATGGCTACACCTTC.

The rearrangement links TRBV19 to TRBJ2-3; possible D gene TRBD2, 6 bases. Germline CDR1 reads LNHDA; CDR2 reads SQIVND (reference sequence). CDR3 length: 14 amino acids. V lost 4 bases to trimming and J lost 1 base, with 9 bases between them. The CDR3 reads CASSTWGGTDTQYF. The CDR3 coding sequence is TGTGCCAGTAGTACGTGGGGGGGCACAGATACGCAGTATTTT.

This chain connects TRBV30 to TRBJ1-4; 7 nucleotides align to TRBD1. Trimming cost V 4 bases and J 8 bases; bases outside gene matches: 7. CDR3 length: 13 residues. Germline-derived CDR1 and CDR2 are GTSNPN and SVGIG (reference sequence). The CDR3 region is CAWNSGTEEKLFF. As DNA, the CDR3 is TGTGCCTGGAATTCTGGGACAGAGGAAAAACTGTTTTTT.

The rearrangement joins TRBV7-3 to TRBJ2-7; 8 nucleotides agree with TRBD1. V dropped 5 bases and J dropped 4; count of bases not matched to a gene: 4. The CDR3 consists of 13 residues. Germline lookup yields CDR1 SGHTA and CDR2 FQGTGA. CDR3 sequence: CASSPRTGYEQYF. The CDR3 bases are TGTGCCAGCAGCCCGCGGACAGGGTACGAGCAGTACTTC.

The J gene is TRBJ1-4, the V gene TRBV10-1; the D gene is possibly TRBD1 (5 bases). CDR3 size: 15 residues. Per germline, CDR1 WNHNN and CDR2 SYGVQD (reference sequence). V was trimmed by 10 bases and J by 8 bases, leaving 23 bases between them. The CDR3 region is CAKAGLRGIGEKLFF. The CDR3 DNA reads as TGCGCCAAAGCTGGCTTACGGGGGATAGGCGAAAAACTGTTTTTT.

Only one count was recorded for this clone. The chain links TRBV30 to TRBJ1-1, with no clear D. Trimming stripped 0 bases from V and 7 bases from J, with 15 bases between. The V gene's germline CDR1 is GTSNPN and CDR2 SVGIG (reference sequence). The CDR3 is 14 residues long. CDR3 amino acids: CAWSVGRRDLEAFF. The DNA of the CDR3 is TGTGCCTGGAGTGTCGGGCGGAGGGATCTTGAAGCTTTCTTT.

Only one count was recorded for this clone. The CDR3 bases are TGTGCCAGCAGCCCTCTAGCAGTTAGCACAGATACGCAGTATTTT. This gives the protein CASSPLAVSTDTQYF. V and J are TRBV11-1 and TRBJ2-3, with a possible D match to TRBD2 (5 bases). CDR3 size: 15 residues. Germline V lookup: CDR1 SGHAT, CDR2 FQDESV (reference sequence). V was cut by 5 bases and J by 0 bases, with 12 bases left in between. Full variable domain (outside the CDR3, taken from reference TRBV11-1 and TRBJ2-3): EAEVAQSPRYKITEKSQAVAFWCDPISGHATLYWYRQILGQGPELLVQFQDESVVDDSQLPKDRFSAERLKGVDSTLKIQPAELGDSAMYLCASSPLAVSTDTQYFGPGTRLTVL.

This clone is a singleton in its sample. The genes are TRBV28 and TRBJ1-5, with D unclear. CDR3 length equals 14 residues. Trimming took off 3 bases at V and 7 bases at J, with 13 bases between the two ends. Germline CDR1 is MDHEN and CDR2 is SYDVKM. The CDR3 loop is CASSFSGSEQPQHF. In DNA, the CDR3 is TGTGCCAGCAGTTTTTCGGGGTCGGAGCAGCCCCAGCATTTT.

The rearrangement uses TRBV28 and TRBJ2-7; 9 positions match TRBD1. This CDR3 region has 14 residues. Germline CDR1 and CDR2: MDHEN and SYDVKM. Germline trimming cut 3 bases from V and 5 bases from J; bases unmatched to any gene: 5. The CDR3 region has the DNA TGTGCCAGCAGTTTCCCGGGACAGGGCCACGAGCAGTACTTC. Its translation is CASSFPGQGHEQYF.

The CDR3, as DNA: TGTGCCAGTAGACTTACAGGGCCCGGGGAGCTGTTTTTT. Protein: CASRLTGPGELFF. The rearrangement joins TRBV19 to TRBJ2-2; tentatively, D is TRBD1 (6 bases). Germline CDR1 LNHDA, CDR2 SQIVND (reference sequence). The CDR3 has 13 amino acids. V gave up 6 bases and J gave up 6 bases, with 11 bases separating them. The complete variable domain, with remaining parts taken from reference TRBV19 and TRBJ2-2, reads DGGITQSPKYLFRKEGQNVTLSCEQNLNHDAMYWYRQDPGQGLRLIYYSQIVNDFQKGDIAEGYSVSREKKESFPLTVTSAQKNPTAFYLCASRLTGPGELFFGEGSRLTVL.

The chain recombines TRBV12-3 or TRBV12-4 with TRBJ1-4, with a tentative D call TRBD1 (5 bases). Trimming took 6 bases from V and 8 from J, leaving 10 bases between them. There are 12 residues in the CDR3. CDR3 sequence (DNA): TGTGCCAGCAGGGAATACAGGGAAAAACTGTTTTTT. This codes for CASREYREKLFF.

This sequence joins TRBV7-2 and TRBJ2-1; 8 nucleotides align to TRBD1. The CDR3 is 14 residues long. In germline, CDR1 is SGHTA, CDR2 FQGNSA. The V gene end was trimmed by 10 bases and the J gene end by 1 base; junction bases not matched to a gene: 6. The CDR3 DNA is TGTGCCACGTCCAGACAGGGGTCCTACAATGAGCAGTTCTTC. Protein: CATSRQGSYNEQFF.

This chain links TRBV7-2 with TRBJ1-1; TRBD1 agrees at 7 bases. Germline CDR1 SGHTA, CDR2 FQGNSA. V was clipped by 1 base and J by 10 bases; unmatched bases: 3. The CDR3 consists of 12 residues. CDR3 protein: CASSLVAGGAFF. The CDR3 region has the DNA TGTGCCAGCAGCTTAGTTGCAGGGGGAGCTTTCTTT.

This sequence joins TRBV5-3 and TRBJ2-7, with D perhaps TRBD2 (5 bases). TRBV5-3 is classed as an ORF, of uncertain function. The CDR3 consists of 16 residues. Trimming stripped 4 bases from V and 7 bases from J, with 24 bases between. CDR3 region: CARSPRPGHPTGEQYF. CDR3 DNA sequence: TGTGCCAGAAGCCCAAGACCGGGCCACCCTACGGGGGAGCAGTACTTC.

This chain connects TRBV5-8 to TRBJ1-2; D may be TRBD1 (6 bases). The ends were cut back, 4 bases at V and 1 base at J, with 14 bases in the middle. The CDR3 loop spans 15 amino acids. Per germline, CDR1 SGHTS and CDR2 YDEGEE. CDR3 sequence: CASSQWDNFNYGYTF. The CDR3 DNA reads TGTGCCAGCAGCCAATGGGACAACTTTAACTATGGCTACACCTTC.